The clone carrying this T cell receptor beta chain was counted many times. Its antigen is not identified. The source of the sample is a study of T cell repertoires in cytomegalovirus infection. Broader study findings: HLA-C-restricted TCR beta clonotypes specific for CMV led the ex vivo response.

The CDR3 is 16 amino acids. CDR1 and CDR2 from the germline V gene are SGHTA and FQGNSA. Trimming shortened V by 4 bases and J by 2 bases, and 14 bases separated the two germline ends. Each CDR3 protein is one row after TCRdb ran MiXCR on the reads. The sample yields hundreds of thousands of distinct CDR3 sequences, 10% to 12% seen once. This TCR was sampled from a human donor in good health (CMV status not recorded). Some clones in this sample may be carry-over from other donors' samples. V is TRBV7-2 and J is TRBJ2-2; tentatively, D is TRBD2 (5 bases). The sample comprised PBMCs. For the CDR3, the DNA is TGTGCCAGCAGCTCTCGGACTCGAAGAAACACCGGGGAGCTGTTTTTT. This gives the protein CASSSRTRRNTGELFF.